The T cell receptor beta chain under discussion was sequenced for a study of OX40 agonist ivuxolimab in advanced cancers. Study-wide results and caveats: Expanded peripheral T cell antigen specificity was not determined.

With regard to this clone: Its antigen is unknown.

Only in-frame clones appear in the TCRdb table, and some are missing; sequencing was by immunoSEQ multiplex PCR. The table records 65,000 to 85,000 clones, roughly 89% of them present only once. The CDR3 length is 18 residues. Germline V gene lookup returns CDR1 MNHNS and CDR2 SASEGT. Trimming cost V 1 base and J 2 bases; bases outside gene matches: 11. The J gene is TRBJ2-4, the V gene TRBV6-1, with 7 bases aligning to TRBD1. This sequence was found in an adult with an advanced solid tumor such as melanoma, head and neck, liver or kidney cancer. This specimen consisted of CD4+ or CD8+ T cells sorted from blood, obtained in a trial of the OX40 agonist ivuxolimab. As DNA, the CDR3 is TGTGCCAGCAGTGAAGGCGTACCCAAGACAGGGACCAAAAACATTCAGTACTTC. This codes for CASSEGVPKTGTKNIQYF.